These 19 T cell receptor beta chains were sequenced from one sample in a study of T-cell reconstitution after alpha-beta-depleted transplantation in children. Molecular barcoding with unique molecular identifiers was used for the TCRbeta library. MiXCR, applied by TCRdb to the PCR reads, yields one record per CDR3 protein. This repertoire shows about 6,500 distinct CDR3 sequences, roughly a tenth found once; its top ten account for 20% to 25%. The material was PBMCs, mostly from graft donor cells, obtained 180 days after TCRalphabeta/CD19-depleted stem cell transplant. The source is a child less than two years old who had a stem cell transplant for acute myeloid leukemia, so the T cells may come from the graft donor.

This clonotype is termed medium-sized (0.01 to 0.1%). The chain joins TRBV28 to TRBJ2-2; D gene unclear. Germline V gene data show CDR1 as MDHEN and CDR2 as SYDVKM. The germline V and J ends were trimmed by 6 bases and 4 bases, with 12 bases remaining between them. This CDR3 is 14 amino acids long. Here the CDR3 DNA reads TGTGCCAGCAGCCCCGGACCGCTCACCGGGGAGCTGTTTTTT. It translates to CASSPGPLTGELFF.

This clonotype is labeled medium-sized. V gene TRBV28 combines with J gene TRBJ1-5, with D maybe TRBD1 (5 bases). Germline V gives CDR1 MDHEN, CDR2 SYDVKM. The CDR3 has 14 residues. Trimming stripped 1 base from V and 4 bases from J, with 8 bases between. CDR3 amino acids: CASSLFRVNQPQHF. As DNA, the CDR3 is TGTGCCAGCAGTTTATTCAGGGTTAATCAGCCCCAGCATTTT.

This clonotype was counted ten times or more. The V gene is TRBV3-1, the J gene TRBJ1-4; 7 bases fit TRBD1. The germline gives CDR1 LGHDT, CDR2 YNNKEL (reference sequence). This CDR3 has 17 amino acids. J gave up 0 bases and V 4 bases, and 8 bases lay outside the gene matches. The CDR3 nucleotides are TGTGCCAGCAGCCCAGCCCGGGACAGCACAACTAATGAAAAACTGTTTTTT. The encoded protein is CASSPARDSTTNEKLFF.

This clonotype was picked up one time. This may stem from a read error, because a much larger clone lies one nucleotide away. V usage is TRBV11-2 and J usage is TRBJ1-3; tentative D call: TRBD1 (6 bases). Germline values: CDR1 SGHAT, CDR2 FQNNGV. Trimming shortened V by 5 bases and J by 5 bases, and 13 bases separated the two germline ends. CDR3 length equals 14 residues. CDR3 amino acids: CASSQQGLRNTIYF. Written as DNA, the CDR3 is TGTGCCAGCAGCCAGCAGGGGTTAAGAAACACCATATATTTT.

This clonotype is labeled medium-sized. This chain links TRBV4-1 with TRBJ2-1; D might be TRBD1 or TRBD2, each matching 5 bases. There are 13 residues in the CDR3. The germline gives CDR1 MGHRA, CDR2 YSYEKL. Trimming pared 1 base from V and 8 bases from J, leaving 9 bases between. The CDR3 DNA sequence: TGCGCCAGCAGCCAAGCAGGGACGGATGAGCAGTTCTTC. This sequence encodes CASSQAGTDEQFF.

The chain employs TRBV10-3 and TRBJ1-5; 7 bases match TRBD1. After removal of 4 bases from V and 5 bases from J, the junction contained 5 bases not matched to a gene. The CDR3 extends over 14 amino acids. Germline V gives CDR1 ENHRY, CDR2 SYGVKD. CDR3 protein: CAISGDREYQPQHF. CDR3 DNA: TGTGCCATCAGTGGTGACAGGGAGTATCAGCCCCAGCATTTT.

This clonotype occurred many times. The CDR3 sequence is CAISGHYEQYF. The DNA of the CDR3 is TGTGCCATCAGTGGACACTACGAGCAGTACTTC. This chain links TRBV10-3 with TRBJ2-7; D remains unclear. CDR1 is ENHRY and CDR2 is SYGVKD in the germline V gene. Trimming stripped 4 bases from V and 3 bases from J, with 4 bases between. The CDR3 runs 11 residues.

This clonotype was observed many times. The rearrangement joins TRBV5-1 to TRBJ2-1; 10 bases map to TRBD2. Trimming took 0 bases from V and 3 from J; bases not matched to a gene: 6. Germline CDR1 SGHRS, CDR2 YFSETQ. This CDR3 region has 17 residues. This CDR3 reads CASSLVASGSGYNEQFF. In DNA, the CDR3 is TGCGCCAGCAGCTTGGTAGCTAGCGGGAGCGGCTACAATGAGCAGTTCTTC.

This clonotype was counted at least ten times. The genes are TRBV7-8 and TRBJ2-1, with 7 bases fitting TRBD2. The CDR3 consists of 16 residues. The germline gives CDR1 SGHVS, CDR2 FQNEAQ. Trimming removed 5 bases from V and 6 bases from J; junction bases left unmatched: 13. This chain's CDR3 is CASSPLGGSWGNEQFF. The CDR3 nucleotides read TGTGCCAGCAGCCCCCTCGGCGGGAGTTGGGGCAATGAGCAGTTCTTC.

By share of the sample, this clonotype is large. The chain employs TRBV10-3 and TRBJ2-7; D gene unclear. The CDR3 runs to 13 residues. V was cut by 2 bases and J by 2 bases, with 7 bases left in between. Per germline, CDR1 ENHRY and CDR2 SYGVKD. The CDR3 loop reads CAISEQLPYEQYF. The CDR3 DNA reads TGTGCCATCAGTGAGCAGTTACCCTACGAGCAGTACTTC.

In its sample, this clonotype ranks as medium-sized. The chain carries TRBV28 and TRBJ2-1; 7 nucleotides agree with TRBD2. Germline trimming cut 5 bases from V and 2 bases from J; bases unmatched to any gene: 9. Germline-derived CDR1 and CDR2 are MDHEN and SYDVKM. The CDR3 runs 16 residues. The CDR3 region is CASSADFAGAYNEQFF. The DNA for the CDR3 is TGTGCCAGCAGTGCCGACTTCGCGGGAGCCTACAATGAGCAGTTCTTC.

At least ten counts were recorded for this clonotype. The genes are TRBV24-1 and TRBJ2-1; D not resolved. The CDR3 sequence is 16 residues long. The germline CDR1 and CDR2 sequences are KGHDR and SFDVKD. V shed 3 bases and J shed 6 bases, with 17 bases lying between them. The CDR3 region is CATSDPTSGRANEQFF. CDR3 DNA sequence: TGTGCCACCAGTGATCCCACATCAGGCCGGGCCAATGAGCAGTTCTTC.

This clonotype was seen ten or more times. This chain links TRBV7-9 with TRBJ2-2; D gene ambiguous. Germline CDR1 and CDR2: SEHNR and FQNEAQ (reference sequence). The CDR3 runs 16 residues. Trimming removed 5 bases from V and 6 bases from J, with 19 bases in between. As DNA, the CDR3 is TGTGCCAGCAGCACACGACTTATACGGGTTTCCGGGGAGCTGTTTTTT. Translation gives CASSTRLIRVSGELFF.

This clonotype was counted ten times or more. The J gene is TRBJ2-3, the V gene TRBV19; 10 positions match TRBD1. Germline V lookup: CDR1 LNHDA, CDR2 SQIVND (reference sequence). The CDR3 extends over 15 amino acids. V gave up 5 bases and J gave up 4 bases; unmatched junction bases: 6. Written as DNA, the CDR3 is TGTGCCAGTAGTTCCGGGACAGGGGTTGCAGATACGCAGTATTTT. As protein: CASSSGTGVADTQYF.

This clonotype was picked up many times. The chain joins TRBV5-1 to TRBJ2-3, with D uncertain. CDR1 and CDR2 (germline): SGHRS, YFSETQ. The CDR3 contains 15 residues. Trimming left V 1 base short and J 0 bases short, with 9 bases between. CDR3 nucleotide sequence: TGCGCCAGCAGCTTGAGTCAGACTAGCACAGATACGCAGTATTTT. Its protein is CASSLSQTSTDTQYF.

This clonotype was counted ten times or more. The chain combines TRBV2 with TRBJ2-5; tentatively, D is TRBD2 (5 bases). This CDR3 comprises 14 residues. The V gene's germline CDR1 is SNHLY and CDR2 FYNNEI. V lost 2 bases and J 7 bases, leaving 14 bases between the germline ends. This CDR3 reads CASSETPSGSTQYF. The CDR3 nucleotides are TGTGCCAGCAGTGAAACCCCGTCGGGGTCGACCCAGTACTTC. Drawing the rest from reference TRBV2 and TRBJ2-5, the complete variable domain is EPEVTQTPSHQVTQMGQEVILRCVPISNHLYFYWYRQILGQKVEFLVSFYNNEISEKSEIFDDQFSVERPDGSNFTLKIRSTKLEDSAMYFCASSETPSGSTQYFGPGTRLLVL.

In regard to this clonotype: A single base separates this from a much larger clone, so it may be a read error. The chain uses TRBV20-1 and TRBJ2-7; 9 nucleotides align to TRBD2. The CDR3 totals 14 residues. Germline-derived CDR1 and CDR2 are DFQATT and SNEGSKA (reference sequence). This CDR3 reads CIARPLREGYEQYF. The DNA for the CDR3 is TGCATTGCCCGGCCTTTGCGGGAGGGATACGAGCAGTACTTC.

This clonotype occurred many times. This CDR3 is CASSQDPGSYNEQFF. The CDR3 DNA reads TGTGCCAGCAGCCAAGACCCCGGTTCCTACAATGAGCAGTTCTTC. The gene calls are TRBV3-1 and TRBJ2-1; D unresolved. V was clipped by 0 bases and J by 1 base, with 7 bases between them. Germline V gives CDR1 LGHDT, CDR2 YNNKEL (reference sequence). This CDR3 region has 15 residues.

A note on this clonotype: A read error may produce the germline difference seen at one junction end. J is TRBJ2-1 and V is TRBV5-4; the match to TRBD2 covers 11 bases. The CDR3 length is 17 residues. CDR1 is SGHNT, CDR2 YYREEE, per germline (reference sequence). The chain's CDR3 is CASTLRLAGPNNNEQFF. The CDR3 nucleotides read TGCGCCAGCACCTTGAGACTAGCGGGACCCAATAACAATGAGCAGTTCTTC. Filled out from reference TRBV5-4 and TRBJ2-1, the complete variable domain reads ETGVTQSPTHLIKTRGQQVTLRCSSQSGHNTVSWYQQALGQGPQFIFQYYREEENGRGNFPPRFSGLQFPNYSSELNVNALELDDSALYLCASTLRLAGPNNNEQFFGPGTRLTVL.